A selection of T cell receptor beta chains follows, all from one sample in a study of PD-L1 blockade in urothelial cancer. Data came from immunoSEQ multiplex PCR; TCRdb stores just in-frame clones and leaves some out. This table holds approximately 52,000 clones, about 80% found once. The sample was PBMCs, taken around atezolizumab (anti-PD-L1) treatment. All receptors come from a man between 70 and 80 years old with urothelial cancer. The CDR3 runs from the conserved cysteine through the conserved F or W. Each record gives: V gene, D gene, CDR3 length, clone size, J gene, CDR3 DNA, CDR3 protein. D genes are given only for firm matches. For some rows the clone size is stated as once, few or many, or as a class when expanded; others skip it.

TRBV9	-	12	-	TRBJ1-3	TGTGCCAGCAGCCCCCGTGAGGGCACCATATATTTT	CASSPREGTIYF
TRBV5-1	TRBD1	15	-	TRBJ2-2	TGCGCCAGCAGCTCCGACAGGGCTAACACCGGGGAGCTGTTTTTT	CASSSDRANTGELFF
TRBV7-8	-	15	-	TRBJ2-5	TGTGCCAGCAGCCTCCTTGGAGGGGGCGGACAGACCCAGTACTTC	CASSLLGGGGQTQYF
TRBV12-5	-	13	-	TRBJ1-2	TGTGTTAGTGGTTTCGGAGTGAACTATGGCTACACCTTC	CVSGFGVNYGYTF
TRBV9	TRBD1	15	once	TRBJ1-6	TGTGCCAGCAGCGGCAGGGGGGAATACAATTCACCCCTCCACTTT	CASSGRGEYNSPLHF
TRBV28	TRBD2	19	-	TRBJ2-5	TGTGCCAGCAGTTTATTCCCTCCAGGACTAGCGGGAGGGCAAGAGACCCAGTACTTC	CASSLFPPGLAGGQETQYF
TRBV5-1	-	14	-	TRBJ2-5	TGCGCCAGCAGCCCGGCCGGGGTAGGGGAGACCCAGTACTTC	CASSPAGVGETQYF
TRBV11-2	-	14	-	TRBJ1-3	TGTGCCAGCAGCCCTAGAGGCTCTGGAAACACCATATATTTT	CASSPRGSGNTIYF
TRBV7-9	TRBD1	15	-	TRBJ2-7	TGTGCCAGCAGAGAGACCGGGACAGGGGGCGGCGAGCAGTACTTC	CASRETGTGGGEQYF
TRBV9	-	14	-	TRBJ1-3	TGTGCCAGCAGCGATCCAATCTCTGGAAACACCATATATTTT	CASSDPISGNTIYF
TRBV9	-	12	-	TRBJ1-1	TGTGCCAGCAGCCTACTGAACACTGAAGCTTTCTTT	CASSLLNTEAFF
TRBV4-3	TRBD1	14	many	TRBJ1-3	TGCGCCAGCAGCCGCGCGACAGGGAAGGACACCATATATTTT	CASSRATGKDTIYF
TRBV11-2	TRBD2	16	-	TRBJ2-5	TGTGCCAGCAGCTCATTAGCGGGCCACGGAGGGGAGACCCAGTACTTC	CASSSLAGHGGETQYF
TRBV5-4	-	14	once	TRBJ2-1	TGTGCCAGCGGGGGCGGATTTAACTACAATGAGCAGTTCTTC	CASGGGFNYNEQFF
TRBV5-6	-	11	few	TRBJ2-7	TGTGCCAGCCAAGGAGGGAACGAGCAGTACTTC	CASQGGNEQYF
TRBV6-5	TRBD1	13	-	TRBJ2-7	TGTGCCAGCAGTTACTCGACAGGGTTAGGGCAGTACTTC	CASSYSTGLGQYF
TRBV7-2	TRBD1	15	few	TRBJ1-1	TGTGCCAGCAGCTTACAGGGGGGCCCGGACACTGAAGCTTTCTTT	CASSLQGGPDTEAFF
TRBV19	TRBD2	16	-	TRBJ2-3	TGTGCCAGTAGTACCGGACTAGCGGGGGGCACAGATACGCAGTATTTT	CASSTGLAGGTDTQYF
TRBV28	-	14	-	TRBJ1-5	TGTGCCAGCACCCCCTCGGGGAGCAATCAGCCCCAGCATTTT	CASTPSGSNQPQHF
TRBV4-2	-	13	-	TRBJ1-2	TGTGCCAGCAGCCAAGATCATCAGGCACGCTACACCTTC	CASSQDHQARYTF
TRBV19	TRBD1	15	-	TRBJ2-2	TGTGCCAGTAGTATAGCCAGGGGGCGAACCGGGGAGCTGTTTTTT	CASSIARGRTGELFF
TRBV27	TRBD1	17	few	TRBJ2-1	TGTGCCAGCAGTTTCTACACCGGACAGGGATCCTACAATGAGCAGTTCTTC	CASSFYTGQGSYNEQFF
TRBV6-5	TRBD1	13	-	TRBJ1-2	TGTGCCAGCAGACAGGGGGCTAGCTATGGCTACACCTTC	CASRQGASYGYTF
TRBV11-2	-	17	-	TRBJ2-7	TGTGCCAGCAGCTTAGGGCCAGGGGGGATCGACCGCCACGAGCAGTACTTC	CASSLGPGGIDRHEQYF
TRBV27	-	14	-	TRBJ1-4	TGTGCCAGCAGTAAACAGGGCAGGGGTGAAAAACTGTTTTTT	CASSKQGRGEKLFF
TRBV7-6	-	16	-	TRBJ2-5	TGTGCCAGCAGCCCAAGGCGCGCGGGTGGTCAAGAGACCCAGTACTTC	CASSPRRAGGQETQYF
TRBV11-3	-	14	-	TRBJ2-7	TGTGCCAGCAGCTTCGCGTTAGGACAGCACGAGCAGTACTTC	CASSFALGQHEQYF
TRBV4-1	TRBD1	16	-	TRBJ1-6	TGCGCCAGCAGCCTAGGACAGGGGACAAATAATTCACCCCTCCACTTT	CASSLGQGTNNSPLHF
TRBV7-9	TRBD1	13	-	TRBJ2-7	TGTGCCAGCAGCCTACAGGGGGACTACGAGCAGTACTTC	CASSLQGDYEQYF
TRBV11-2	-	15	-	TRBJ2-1	TGTGCCAGCAGCTTAAAACTCATCCCCGACAATGAGCAGTTCTTC	CASSLKLIPDNEQFF
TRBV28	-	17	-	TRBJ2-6	TGTGCCAGCTCCCTGACTGCCTTGGGTTCCGGGGCCAACGTCCTGACTTTC	CASSLTALGSGANVLTF
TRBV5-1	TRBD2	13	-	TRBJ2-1	TGCGCCAGCAGCTGGGGACTAGTCGGTGAGCAGTTCTTC	CASSWGLVGEQFF
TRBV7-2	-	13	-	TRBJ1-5	TGTGCCAGCAGCTTAGCGGCTTCTCAGCCCCAGCATTTT	CASSLAASQPQHF
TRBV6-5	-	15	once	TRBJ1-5	TGTGCCAGCAGTTTTGGGGGCGGGAGCAATCAGCCCCAGCATTTT	CASSFGGGSNQPQHF
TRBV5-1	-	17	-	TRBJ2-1	TGCGCCAGCAGGGACCGAGAGGGCCGGAGCTCCTACAATGAGCAGTTCTTC	CASRDREGRSSYNEQFF
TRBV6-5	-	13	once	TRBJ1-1	TGTGCCAGCTCGACTCCCCAGAACACTGAAGCTTTCTTT	CASSTPQNTEAFF
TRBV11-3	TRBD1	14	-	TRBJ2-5	TGTGCCAGCAGCTCAGGGACAGGTCAAGAGACCCAGTACTTC	CASSSGTGQETQYF
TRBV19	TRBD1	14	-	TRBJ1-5	TGTGCCAGTAGGACTAACAGGGGTAATCAGCCCCAGCATTTT	CASRTNRGNQPQHF
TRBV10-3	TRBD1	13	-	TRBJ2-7	TGTGCCATTAAACCGGGACAGGGGGCCGAGCAGTACTTC	CAIKPGQGAEQYF
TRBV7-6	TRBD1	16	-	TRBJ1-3	TGTGCCAGCAGCTTAGCGGACAGGCGGTCTGGAAACACCATATATTTT	CASSLADRRSGNTIYF
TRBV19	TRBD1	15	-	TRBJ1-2	TGTGCCAGTAGTTCTAACAGGGGCGCTAACTATGGCTACACCTTC	CASSSNRGANYGYTF
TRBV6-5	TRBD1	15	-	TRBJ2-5	TGTGCCGGCGTACGGGCAGGGGGCGCGGAGGAGACCCAGTACTTC	CAGVRAGGAEETQYF
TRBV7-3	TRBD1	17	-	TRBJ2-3	TGTGCCAGCAGCTTAACCGCAGGGGGCGGTGCCACAGATACGCAGTATTTT	CASSLTAGGGATDTQYF
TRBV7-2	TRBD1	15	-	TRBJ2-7	TGTGCCAGCAGCTTACGGACAGGGGGCACCTACGAGCAGTACTTC	CASSLRTGGTYEQYF
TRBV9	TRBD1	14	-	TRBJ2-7	TGTGCCAGCAGCGGACAGGGGGATGCTTTCGAGCAGTACTTC	CASSGQGDAFEQYF
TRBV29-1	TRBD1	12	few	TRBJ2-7	TGCAGCGTGAGACAGGGGGCCTACGAGCAGTACTTC	CSVRQGAYEQYF
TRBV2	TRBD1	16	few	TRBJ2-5	TGTGCCAGCAGTGAAGGGGGACAGGGGTTTAGAGAGACCCAGTACTTC	CASSEGGQGFRETQYF
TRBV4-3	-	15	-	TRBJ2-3	TGCGCCAGCAGCCAAGATCGGCCGGGGGCAGATACGCAGTATTTT	CASSQDRPGADTQYF
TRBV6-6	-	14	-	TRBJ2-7	TGTGCCAGCACCCCAGGAACAGGAAACTACGAGCAGTACTTC	CASTPGTGNYEQYF
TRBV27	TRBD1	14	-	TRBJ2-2	TGTGCCAGCGGACCGGGACAGGGTACCGGGGAGCTGTTTTTT	CASGPGQGTGELFF
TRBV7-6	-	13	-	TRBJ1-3	TGTGCCAGCAGCTTAGGTCAGGGAAACACCATATATTTT	CASSLGQGNTIYF
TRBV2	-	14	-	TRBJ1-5	TGTGCCAGCAGTGAGAACAGTAGCAATCAGCCCCAGCATTTT	CASSENSSNQPQHF
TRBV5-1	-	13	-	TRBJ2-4	TGCGCCAGCAGCTTGGCGATGAGAAACATTCAGTACTTC	CASSLAMRNIQYF
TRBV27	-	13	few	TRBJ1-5	TGTGCCAGCAGCCGGGCGAGGGATCAGCCCCAGCATTTT	CASSRARDQPQHF
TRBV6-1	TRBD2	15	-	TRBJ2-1	TGTGCCAGCAATAATCCCAGCGGGAGGGGAAATGAGCAGTTCTTC	CASNNPSGRGNEQFF
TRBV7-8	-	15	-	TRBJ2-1	TGTGCCAGCAGCTTCGGGGGGCATTCCTACAATGAGCAGTTCTTC	CASSFGGHSYNEQFF
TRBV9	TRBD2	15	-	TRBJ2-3	TGTGCCAGCAGCGTACTAGCGGGAGAGGCAGATACGCAGTATTTT	CASSVLAGEADTQYF
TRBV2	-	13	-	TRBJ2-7	TGTGCCAGCGCGAGGGGGATCCTTTACGAGCAGTACTTC	CASARGILYEQYF